These 26 T cell receptor beta chains share one sample of origin, sequenced in a study of CD8+CD57+ T cells in acquired aplastic anemia. The use of genomic DNA as template underpinned the TCR beta VDJ and CDR3 profiling. TCRdb recomputed calls from the reads with MiXCR, one row per CDR3 protein. The repertoire holds 150,000 to 200,000 distinct CDR3 sequences, with 55% to 75% as singletons. The sample consisted of sorted CD4+, CD8+, or CD8+CD57+ T cells (not recorded which) from PBMCs. Every receptor here comes from a human donor in good health.

About this clonotype itself: One base away lies a much larger clone, so this may be a sequencing read error. The genes are TRBV25-1 and TRBJ2-1, with a tentative D call TRBD2 (5 bases). The CDR3 totals 14 residues. Germline CDR1 and CDR2: MGHDK and SYGVNS. The CDR3: CASSEYGLYNEQLF. The CDR3 nucleotides read TGTGCCAGCAGTGAATACGGACTTTACAATGAGCAGCTCTTC.

This sequence joins TRBV7-3 and TRBJ2-2, with D tentatively TRBD2 (6 bases). The germline gives CDR1 SGHTA, CDR2 FQGTGA. The CDR3 consists of 13 residues. V lost 11 bases, J lost 0 bases, and 10 bases lay in between. CDR3 amino acids: CAAEGTNTGELFF. For the CDR3, the DNA is TGTGCCGCGGAGGGGACGAACACCGGGGAGCTGTTTTTT.

The rearrangement uses TRBV7-9 and TRBJ2-1, with no clear D. This CDR3 spans 11 amino acids. The V gene lost 9 bases and the J gene lost 6 bases, with 9 bases spanning the gap. Germline values: CDR1 SEHNR, CDR2 FQNEAQ (reference sequence). CDR3 loop: CASSMGNEQFF. The CDR3 DNA reads as TGTGCCAGTAGTATGGGCAATGAGCAGTTCTTC.

The table lists this clonotype with many counts. CDR3 bases: TGTGCCAGCAGCTCAACCCCGGGACAGTGGCGGGAGGGCAGTCGGCTCGATGAGCAGTTCTTC. Translating it yields CASSSTPGQWREGSRLDEQFF. The V gene is TRBV5-6, the J gene TRBJ2-1; 9 bases agree with TRBD2. The CDR3 loop spans 21 amino acids. The V gene's germline CDR1 is SGHDT and CDR2 YYEEEE. V trimming: 3 bases; J trimming: 8 bases; junction bases outside the gene matches: 27.

Points on this clonotype: At one end the junction does not follow the germline gene, possibly because of a read error. The rearrangement joins TRBV19 to TRBJ1-2, with a possible D match to TRBD1 (5 bases). Germline loops: CDR1 LNHDA, CDR2 SQIVND (reference sequence). This CDR3 has 17 amino acids. The CDR3 DNA reads as TGTGCCAGTAGTAGGGGGATGAGCAGGGCACCCTCCCATGGCTGCACCTTC. Amino acids: CASSRGMSRAPSHGCTF.

The chain employs TRBV10-3 and TRBJ2-1; TRBD1 is a possible D gene (6 bases). Between the trimmed V and J ends, which lost 4 bases and 1 base, there was a span of 11 bases. The CDR3 consists of 15 residues. Germline loops: CDR1 ENHRY, CDR2 SYGVKD. The CDR3 DNA follows: TGTGCCATCAGTGCCGGACAGCGGTCCTACAATGAGCAGTTCTTC. Translated: CAISAGQRSYNEQFF.

The V and J genes are TRBV29-1 and TRBJ1-2; D unresolved. From germline, CDR1 is SQVTM and CDR2 ANQGSEA. There are 13 residues in the CDR3. Trimming pared 4 bases from V and 4 bases from J, leaving 13 bases between. The CDR3 bases are TGCAGCGTTGGGGATTGGGTAGGCTATGGCTACACCTTC. This translates into CSVGDWVGYGYTF.

The chain couples TRBV2 to TRBJ1-1; a weak D match, TRBD1 (5 bases). This CDR3 is 11 amino acids long. From germline, CDR1 is SNHLY and CDR2 FYNNEI. Trimming shortened V by 3 bases and J by 11 bases, and 10 bases separated the two germline ends. The CDR3 DNA reads as TGTGCCAGCAGTGAGGGGGTTAGGGCTTTCTTT. It specifies CASSEGVRAFF.

V is TRBV10-3 and J is TRBJ2-5, with D possibly matching TRBD2 (5 bases). Germline V gene lookup returns CDR1 ENHRY and CDR2 SYGVKD. The CDR3 length is 13 residues. Trimming removed 11 bases at V and 4 bases at J, with 17 bases between. This CDR3 is CASQRETGETQYF. Here the CDR3 DNA reads TGTGCCTCCCAGAGGGAGACGGGAGAGACCCAGTACTTC.

V usage is TRBV5-6 and J usage is TRBJ2-5; D is unresolved. Germline assignment: CDR1 SGHDT and CDR2 YYEEEE. CDR3 size: 13 residues. Trimming stripped 2 bases from V and 5 bases from J, with 10 bases between. The CDR3 region has the DNA TGTGCCAGCAGCTTAGGCCTCCAGGAGACCCAGTACTTC. Its protein is CASSLGLQETQYF.

In its sample, this clonotype was seen many times. The chain links TRBV20-1 to TRBJ1-2, with D perhaps matching TRBD1 (5 bases). V was trimmed by 0 bases and J by 4 bases, leaving 21 bases between them. The germline CDR1 and CDR2 sequences are DFQATT and SNEGSKA (reference sequence). The CDR3 consists of 17 residues. In DNA form, the CDR3 reads TGCAGTGCTAGAGATTCGGTTTCAGGGATAGGGGCCTATGGCTACACCTTC. It yields the protein CSARDSVSGIGAYGYTF.

V gene TRBV15 combines with J gene TRBJ2-1, with 8 positions matching TRBD2. Germline CDR1 and CDR2: LNHNV and YYDKDF (reference sequence). J lost 7 bases, V lost 3 bases, and 11 bases had no gene match. CDR3 size: 16 residues. Here the CDR3 reads CATSSTREGVKNEQFF. CDR3 nucleotides: TGTGCCACCAGCAGTACACGGGAGGGCGTCAAAAATGAGCAGTTCTTC.

The chain joins TRBV7-9 to TRBJ2-7, with 7 bases that match TRBD1. CDR1 SEHNR and CDR2 FQNEAQ come from the germline V gene (reference sequence). After removal of 0 bases from V and 3 bases from J, the junction contained 5 bases not matched to a gene. The CDR3 consists of 15 residues. In DNA, the CDR3 is TGTGCCAGCAGCTTAGCGCTAGGGGACAGCTACGAGCAGTACTTC. This gives the protein CASSLALGDSYEQYF.

The CDR3 is CASSLSQDRGELFF. Here the CDR3 DNA reads TGTGCCAGCAGCTTAAGTCAGGACCGGGGGGAGCTGTTTTTT. This chain connects TRBV7-9 to TRBJ2-2; no firm D call. The V end was cut by 2 bases, the J end by 8 bases, with 12 bases between. Germline CDR1 SEHNR, CDR2 FQNEAQ (reference sequence). The CDR3 runs 14 residues.

This clonotype was observed a single time. V usage is TRBV9 and J usage is TRBJ2-2; no definite D call. V shed 3 bases and J shed 4 bases, with 16 bases lying between them. This CDR3 is built from 16 residues. Looked up from germline, CDR1 is SGDLS and CDR2 is YYNGEE. CDR3 protein: CASSGSRFTSTGELFF. The CDR3 region has the DNA TGTGCCAGCAGCGGATCGAGGTTTACGAGCACCGGGGAGCTGTTTTTT.

This rearrangement joins TRBV19 to TRBJ1-3, with D maybe TRBD1 (6 bases). V was clipped by 6 bases and J by 4 bases, with 16 bases between them. CDR3 size: 15 residues. The V gene's germline CDR1 is LNHDA and CDR2 SQIVND (reference sequence). CDR3: CASSYPVDRGNTIYF. CDR3 DNA: TGTGCCAGTAGCTACCCTGTGGACAGAGGAAACACCATATATTTT.

This clonotype showed up just a few times. This chain links TRBV6-2 or TRBV6-3 with TRBJ2-1, with D possibly being TRBD2 (5 bases). Trimming took 0 bases from V and 3 from J, leaving 9 bases between them. Germline loops: CDR1 MNHEY, CDR2 SVGEGT. The length of the CDR3 is 15 residues. The CDR3 sequence: CASSYSSAGYNEQFF. The CDR3 DNA sequence: TGTGCCAGCAGTTACTCGTCTGCGGGCTACAATGAGCAGTTCTTC.

This chain links TRBV9 with TRBJ2-2, with D tentatively TRBD1 (6 bases). The CDR3 contains 14 residues. The V and J ends lost 0 bases and 4 bases respectively, with 7 bases between them. In germline, CDR1 is SGDLS, CDR2 YYNGEE. This chain's CDR3 is CASSVDRATGELFF. CDR3 in DNA: TGTGCCAGCAGCGTAGACAGGGCCACCGGGGAGCTGTTTTTT.

This clonotype has more than one count but fewer than ten. V gene TRBV5-4 combines with J gene TRBJ2-3; 7 bases fit TRBD2. This CDR3 is 14 amino acids long. The J segment lost 2 bases and the V segment lost 1 base, leaving 1 base of the junction unmatched. The germline V gene encodes CDR1 SGHNT and CDR2 YYREEE (reference sequence). DNA for the CDR3: TGTGCCAGCAGCTTGACTAGCGCCACAGATACGCAGTATTTT. Its protein is CASSLTSATDTQYF.

A word on this clonotype: This likely comes from a read error, as the CDR3 has no conserved phenylalanine or tryptophan at its end. It is unclear where the CDR3 begins or ends on the DNA, so no DNA is shown, and the CDR3 is as TCRdb lists it. The chain joins TRBV7-9 to TRBJ1-6; TRBD1 reflects the table's D call only, with no check against the DNA. Germline V gives CDR1 SEHNR, CDR2 FQNEAQ (reference sequence). The CDR3 extends over 8 residues, inclusive of both ends. The CDR3 sequence is CASSLGGT.

This clonotype was seen a handful of times. This rearrangement joins TRBV7-9 to TRBJ2-1; no reliable D call. The V end was cut by 5 bases, the J end by 0 bases, with 11 bases between. This CDR3 is built from 15 residues. CDR1 SEHNR and CDR2 FQNEAQ come from the germline V gene (reference sequence). The CDR3 is CASSQSQNSYNEQFF. CDR3 DNA: TGTGCCAGCAGCCAGAGCCAAAACTCCTACAATGAGCAGTTCTTC. Full variable domain (remainder filled in from reference TRBV7-9 and TRBJ2-1): DTGVSQNPRHKITKRGQNVTFRCDPISEHNRLYWYRQTLGQGPEFLTYFQNEAQLEKSRLLSDRFSAERPKGSFSTLEIQRTEQGDSAMYLCASSQSQNSYNEQFFGPGTRLTVL.

The CDR3 region is CASSFGQETQYF. Written as DNA, the CDR3 is TGTGCCAGCAGCTTTGGGCAAGAGACCCAGTACTTC. This chain joins TRBV7-9 and TRBJ2-5; D is uncertain. V gave up 3 bases and J gave up 2 bases, with 4 bases separating them. The V gene's germline CDR1 is SEHNR and CDR2 FQNEAQ (reference sequence). The CDR3 is 12 residues long.

The chain carries TRBV7-3 and TRBJ2-5; TRBD2 might be the D (6 bases). CDR1 and CDR2 from the germline V gene are SGHTA and FQGTGA. The CDR3 loop spans 15 amino acids. The V gene lost 2 bases and the J gene lost 5 bases, with 15 bases spanning the gap. The CDR3 protein is CASSLWAGNEETQYF. DNA of the CDR3: TGTGCCAGCAGCTTATGGGCGGGAAATGAGGAGACCCAGTACTTC.

The rearrangement links TRBV11-3 to TRBJ2-3, with a weak D call TRBD2 (5 bases). The CDR3 consists of 15 residues. CDR1 is SGHNT and CDR2 is YENEEA in the germline V gene. V was clipped by 1 base and J by 5 bases, with 13 bases between them. CDR3 sequence: CASSLVALAGDTQYF. The CDR3 DNA reads as TGTGCCAGCAGCTTAGTAGCCCTTGCGGGAGATACGCAGTATTTT.

This clonotype was recorded many times. This rearrangement joins TRBV24-1 to TRBJ2-1; D is possibly TRBD1 (5 bases). The CDR3 extends over 13 amino acids. Germline V lookup: CDR1 KGHDR, CDR2 SFDVKD. The V and J ends lost 3 bases and 3 bases respectively, with 5 bases between them. CDR3 sequence reads: CATSDDSYNEQFF. The CDR3 region has the DNA TGTGCCACCAGTGATGACAGCTACAATGAGCAGTTCTTC.

V is TRBV5-4 and J is TRBJ2-5, with 8 positions matching TRBD1. V shed 2 bases and J 1 base; nucleotides not matched to a gene: 7. The germline V gene encodes CDR1 SGHNT and CDR2 YYREEE (reference sequence). The CDR3 has 16 amino acids. This CDR3 reads CASSFDRGRLQETQYF. The CDR3 DNA sequence: TGTGCCAGCAGCTTTGACAGGGGACGCCTCCAAGAGACCCAGTACTTC.